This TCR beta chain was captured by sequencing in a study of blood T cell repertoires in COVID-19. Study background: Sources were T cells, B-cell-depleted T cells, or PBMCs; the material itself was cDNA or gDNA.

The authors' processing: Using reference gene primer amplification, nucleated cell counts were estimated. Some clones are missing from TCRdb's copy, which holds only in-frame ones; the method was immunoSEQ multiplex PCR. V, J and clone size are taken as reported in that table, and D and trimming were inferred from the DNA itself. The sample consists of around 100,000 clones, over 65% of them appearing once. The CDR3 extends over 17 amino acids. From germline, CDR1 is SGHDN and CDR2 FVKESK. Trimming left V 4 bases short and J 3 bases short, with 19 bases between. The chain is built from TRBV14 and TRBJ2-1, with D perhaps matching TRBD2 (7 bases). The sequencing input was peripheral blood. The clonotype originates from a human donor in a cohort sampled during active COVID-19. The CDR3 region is CASSPGWGGRNYNEQFF. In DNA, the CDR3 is TGTGCCAGCAGCCCAGGGTGGGGGGGCCGAAACTACAATGAGCAGTTCTTC.